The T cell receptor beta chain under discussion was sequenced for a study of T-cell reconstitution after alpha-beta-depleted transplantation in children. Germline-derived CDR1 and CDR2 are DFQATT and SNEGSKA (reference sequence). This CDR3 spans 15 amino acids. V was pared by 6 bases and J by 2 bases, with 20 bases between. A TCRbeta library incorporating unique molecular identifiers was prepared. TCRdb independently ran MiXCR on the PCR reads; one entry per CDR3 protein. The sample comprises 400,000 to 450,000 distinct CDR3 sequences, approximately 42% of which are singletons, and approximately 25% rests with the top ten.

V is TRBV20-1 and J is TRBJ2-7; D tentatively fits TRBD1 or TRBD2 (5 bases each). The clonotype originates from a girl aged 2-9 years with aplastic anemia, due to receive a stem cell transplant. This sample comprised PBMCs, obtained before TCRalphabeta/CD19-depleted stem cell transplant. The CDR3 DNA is TGCAGTGCCAACACTAGAGACAGACTTACCTACGAGCAGTACTTC. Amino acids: CSANTRDRLTYEQYF.